This record concerns one T cell receptor beta chain sequence. The assay was immunoSEQ multiplex PCR, and TCRdb's table has in-frame clones only and misses some. The sample yields around 60,000 clones, roughly 57% seen once. Germline V gene data show CDR1 as MNHNS and CDR2 as SASEGT. V lost 6 bases to trimming and J lost 8 bases, with 10 bases between them. The CDR3 totals 11 residues. These data originate in a study of cytotoxic CD8 clonotypes in ibrutinib-treated CLL. Looking at the study overall: Partial responders about 25, complete 2; around twelve progressed and around 15 stayed in remission by median approximately 5.5 years.

V and J are TRBV6-1 and TRBJ1-2, with unresolved D. This TCR came from a human donor with chronic lymphocytic leukemia. This sample comprised PBMCs, obtained after 12 months of ibrutinib treatment. The CDR3 region is CASSLGGGYTF. As DNA, the CDR3 is TGTGCCAGCAGCCTAGGTGGCGGCTACACCTTC.